Below, 21 T cell receptor beta chains from the same sample are listed, as sequenced in a study of identical twins. TCRdb reprocessed the 5' RACE reads with MiXCR, giving one entry per CDR3 protein. The top ten clones hold 4.3% of a sample with roughly 690,000 distinct CDR3 sequences, around 20% of them seen once. This same sample was also part of a study on T cells expressing NK-cell markers.

The sequenced material came from PBMCs. These receptors all come from a young woman in good health.

This chain joins TRBV29-1 and TRBJ2-7; the D gene is possibly TRBD1 (6 bases). V lost 3 bases and J 5 bases, leaving 17 bases between the germline ends. CDR1 SQVTM and CDR2 ANQGSEA come from the germline V gene. This CDR3 region has 14 residues. DNA for the CDR3: TGCAGCGTTGAGTTACAGGGAATTGTCGACGAGCAGTACTTC. This sequence encodes CSVELQGIVDEQYF.

This clonotype occurred a few times. In DNA, the CDR3 is TGCAGTTCCGAGAGGAGGCAGTTTACTAACTATGGCTACACCTTC. Residues: CSSERRQFTNYGYTF. J is TRBJ1-2 and V is TRBV20-1; D not certain. Germline-derived CDR1 and CDR2 are DFQATT and SNEGSKA (reference sequence). Trimming removed 8 bases at V and 0 bases at J, with 19 bases between. The CDR3 runs 15 residues.

V usage is TRBV20-1 and J usage is TRBJ2-2, with D perhaps matching TRBD2 (7 bases). CDR1 DFQATT and CDR2 SNEGSKA come from the germline V gene (reference sequence). V lost 3 bases and J lost 7, with 15 bases in between. This CDR3 is 14 amino acids long. The CDR3 DNA sequence: TGCAGTGCTAGGGGGGGGGGCCGGTTCGGGGAGCTGTTTTTT. Amino acid sequence: CSARGGGRFGELFF.

The chain combines TRBV2 with TRBJ2-5, with 10 positions matching TRBD1. In germline, CDR1 is SNHLY, CDR2 FYNNEI. J gave up 5 bases and V 6 bases, and 9 bases lay outside the gene matches. There are 15 residues in the CDR3. The CDR3 bases are TGTGCCAGCAGACCCGACAGGGGGCGTTCGGAGACCCAGTACTTC. This gives the protein CASRPDRGRSETQYF.

The chain links TRBV12-3 or TRBV12-4 to TRBJ2-2, with D possibly being TRBD2 (6 bases). The V and J ends lost 6 bases and 3 bases respectively, with 17 bases between them. The CDR3 is 16 residues long. CDR3 coding DNA: TGTGCCAGCAGGCCTCGGGAGACCCGGGACACCGGGGAGCTGTTTTTT. Protein sequence: CASRPRETRDTGELFF.

This clonotype was seen ten or more times. The chain couples TRBV29-1 to TRBJ1-1, with D hard to call. The germline V gene encodes CDR1 SQVTM and CDR2 ANQGSEA. V was shortened by 8 bases and J by 1 base, with 14 bases between the two germline ends. This CDR3 comprises 13 residues. CDR3 sequence: CSPVVRPNTEAFF. The CDR3 DNA sequence: TGCAGCCCCGTGGTCCGTCCGAACACTGAAGCTTTCTTT.

This clonotype occurred a few times. This chain uses TRBV20-1 with TRBJ1-2, with a possible D match to TRBD1 (5 bases). Germline lookup yields CDR1 DFQATT and CDR2 SNEGSKA (reference sequence). The V gene lost 6 bases and the J gene lost 4 bases, with 18 bases spanning the gap. The CDR3 loop spans 14 amino acids. The CDR3 DNA is TGCAGTGCGGAAGCCACGGACGGGGGCTATGGCTACACCTTC. Translated: CSAEATDGGYGYTF.

This clonotype was detected only a few times. This chain links TRBV5-1 with TRBJ2-1, with TRBD2 identical over 7 bases. Germline-derived CDR1 and CDR2 are SGHRS and YFSETQ. The CDR3 length is 16 residues. V was pared by 7 bases and J by 4 bases, with 14 bases of the junction left unmatched. The CDR3 loop is CASSDGNSGDYNEQFF. CDR3 nucleotides: TGCGCCAGCTCCGATGGCAACAGCGGGGATTACAATGAGCAGTTCTTC.

This clonotype appeared a few times. The V gene is TRBV12-3 or TRBV12-4, the J gene TRBJ2-3; D may be TRBD2 (5 bases). Trimming removed 1 base at V and 5 bases at J, with 19 bases between. The CDR3 is made up of 17 amino acids. CDR3 in amino acids: CASSLGLSGETQDTQYF. The CDR3, as DNA: TGTGCCAGCAGTTTAGGTTTGAGTGGGGAGACCCAAGATACGCAGTATTTT.

Many counts were recorded for this clonotype. This chain connects TRBV20-1 to TRBJ2-1, with 7 bases aligning to TRBD2. The CDR3 is 13 residues long. Germline V gene data show CDR1 as DFQATT and CDR2 as SNEGSKA (reference sequence). V lost 7 bases, J lost 8 bases, and 11 bases stayed unmatched. In DNA form, the CDR3 reads TGCAGTGAAGGAGGCGGGAGAGGCGATGAGCAGTTCTTC. It translates to CSEGGGRGDEQFF.

This clonotype has at least ten counts. The chain has TRBV5-1 and TRBJ2-7; D not certain. The germline V and J ends were trimmed by 0 bases and 5 bases, with 21 bases remaining between them. The CDR3 length is 17 residues. CDR1 is SGHRS and CDR2 is YFSETQ in the germline V gene. The CDR3 reads CASSLASSQDPWNEQYF. CDR3 sequence (DNA): TGCGCCAGCAGCTTGGCGAGTAGTCAAGACCCGTGGAACGAGCAGTACTTC.

This chain connects TRBV5-1 to TRBJ2-1; the D call may be TRBD1 or TRBD2 (5 bases each). Trimming removed 4 bases from V and 10 bases from J, with 12 bases in between. The CDR3 sequence is 12 residues long. Germline V gives CDR1 SGHRS, CDR2 YFSETQ. The CDR3 bases are TGCGCCAGCAGCCCGCCCGGGACGGAGCAGTTCTTC. As protein: CASSPPGTEQFF.

This chain uses TRBV5-1 with TRBJ1-4; D unclear. V gave up 5 bases and J gave up 6 bases, with 11 bases separating them. Germline V gives CDR1 SGHRS, CDR2 YFSETQ. The CDR3 consists of 13 residues. Written as DNA, the CDR3 is TGCGCCAGCAGGGGCCAGTCATATGAAAAACTGTTTTTT. Translating gives CASRGQSYEKLFF.

The rearrangement links TRBV20-1 to TRBJ2-1; 12 bases are shared with TRBD2. This CDR3 spans 15 amino acids. Per germline, CDR1 DFQATT and CDR2 SNEGSKA (reference sequence). J lost 7 bases, V lost 4 bases, and 8 bases had no gene match. CDR3 region: CSATGTSGFRNEQFF. The CDR3 region has the DNA TGCAGTGCTACCGGGACTAGCGGGTTCCGGAATGAGCAGTTCTTC.

The CDR3 DNA reads TGTGCCTTAGGCAGGGCCGCTCTGGATGAGCAGTTCTTC. Translating it yields CALGRAALDEQFF. The chain has TRBV7-2 and TRBJ2-1; tentative D call: TRBD1 (5 bases). The germline gives CDR1 SGHTA, CDR2 FQGNSA. V was cut by 11 bases and J by 8 bases, with 19 bases left in between. The CDR3 is 13 amino acids. The entire variable domain, with the rest obtained from reference TRBV7-2 and TRBJ2-1, is as follows: GAGVSQSPSNKVTEKGKDVELRCDPISGHTALYWYRQSLGQGLEFLIYFQGNSAPDKSGLPSDRFSAERTGGSVSTLTIQRTQQEDSAVYLCALGRAALDEQFFGPGTRLTVL.

The chain is built from TRBV7-9 and TRBJ1-2; TRBD1 matches at 7 bases. With 6 bases clipped from V and 10 bases from J, the junction kept 17 bases outside the gene matches. The CDR3 length is 15 residues. Germline loops: CDR1 SEHNR, CDR2 FQNEAQ (reference sequence). The DNA of the CDR3 is TGTGCCAGCAGGCAACTCAAGGGGGCTGCTTTGGACTACACCTTC. It encodes CASRQLKGAALDYTF.

The CDR3 coding sequence is TGTGTCAGATATGGGGGGATGAGGACCCAGTACTTC. Translating it yields CVRYGGMRTQYF. The genes are TRBV12-3 or TRBV12-4 and TRBJ2-5; D may be TRBD2 (6 bases). The length of the CDR3 is 12 residues.

This clonotype was seen more than once but under ten times. The genes are TRBV7-8 and TRBJ1-5; TRBD1 matches 9 bases. The germline V gene has CDR1 SGHVS and CDR2 FQNEAQ. The V and J ends lost 5 bases and 7 bases, in that order; junction bases with no gene match: 6. This CDR3 comprises 14 residues. The CDR3 sequence is CASSRDRVLQPQHF. For the CDR3, the DNA is TGTGCCAGCAGCCGGGACAGGGTTTTACAGCCCCAGCATTTT. Using reference TRBV7-8 and TRBJ1-5 for the parts outside the CDR3, the full variable domain is GAGVSQSPRYKVAKRGQDVALRCDPISGHVSLFWYQQALGQGPEFLTYFQNEAQLDKSGLPSDRFFAERPEGSVSTLKIQRTQQEDSAVYLCASSRDRVLQPQHFGDGTRLSIL.

J is TRBJ1-5 and V is TRBV6-1; D is unclear. CDR3 length equals 13 residues. The V end lost 5 bases, the J end lost 3 bases, and 8 bases lay between the germline ends. The germline V gene encodes CDR1 MNHNS and CDR2 SASEGT. DNA for the CDR3: TGTGCCAGCAGTCCCCCTGCCAATCAGCCCCAGCATTTT. This encodes CASSPPANQPQHF.

This clonotype occurred a few times. The V call is TRBV10-3, the J call TRBJ1-3, with TRBD1 matching over 10 bases. V shed 6 bases and J 2 bases; nucleotides not matched to a gene: 7. This CDR3 comprises 16 residues. CDR1 and CDR2 (germline): ENHRY, SYGVKD. This CDR3 is CAIRGDRGGPGNTIYF. The DNA of the CDR3 is TGTGCCATCAGAGGGGACAGGGGTGGCCCTGGAAACACCATATATTTT.

The rearrangement joins TRBV7-8 to TRBJ2-5, with 7 bases matching TRBD2. Germline CDR1 SGHVS, CDR2 FQNEAQ. V shed 2 bases, J shed 1 base, and the junction held 7 bases outside the gene matches. This CDR3 is 16 amino acids long. This CDR3 reads CASSLMRGRSQETQYF. CDR3 sequence (DNA): TGTGCCAGCAGCTTAATGCGGGGGAGGTCCCAAGAGACCCAGTACTTC.